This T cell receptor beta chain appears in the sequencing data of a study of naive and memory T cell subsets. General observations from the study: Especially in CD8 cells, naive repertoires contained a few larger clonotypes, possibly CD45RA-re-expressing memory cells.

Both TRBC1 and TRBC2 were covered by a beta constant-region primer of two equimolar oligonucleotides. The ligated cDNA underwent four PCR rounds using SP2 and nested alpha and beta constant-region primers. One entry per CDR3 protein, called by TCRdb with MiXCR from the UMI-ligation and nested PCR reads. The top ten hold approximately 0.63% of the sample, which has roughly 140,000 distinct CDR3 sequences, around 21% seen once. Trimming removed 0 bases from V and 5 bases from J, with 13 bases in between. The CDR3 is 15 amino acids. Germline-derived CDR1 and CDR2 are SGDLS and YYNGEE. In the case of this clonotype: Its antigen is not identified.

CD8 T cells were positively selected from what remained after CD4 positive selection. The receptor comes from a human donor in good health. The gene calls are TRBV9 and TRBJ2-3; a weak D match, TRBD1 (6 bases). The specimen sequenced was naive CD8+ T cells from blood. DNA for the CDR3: TGTGCCAGCAGCGTAGACGCAAACAGGGTAGATACGCAGTATTTT. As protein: CASSVDANRVDTQYF.